This entry concerns a single TCR beta chain. Its antigen is unknown. This record comes from a study of CD8+ T cells in alopecia areata. Findings and limits, study-wide: Among the top 100, expanded CD8+ clones were significantly decreased by tofacitinib, as was scalp clonality.

CDR3 size: 13 residues. Germline V gives CDR1 GTSNPN, CDR2 SVGIG (reference sequence). V dropped 1 base and J dropped 7 bases, with 13 bases sitting between them. Following RNA extraction, reverse transcription yielded cDNA that acted as the sequencing template. The protocol was immunoSEQ multiplex PCR, while the TCRdb copy is restricted to in-frame clones and leaves out a portion. The sample lists around 190,000 clones, roughly 60% occurring once. Treatment meaning: oral pan-JAK inhibitor, 5-10 mg twice daily. The source is a human donor with alopecia areata. This material consisted of CD4+ T cells sorted from blood, taken at week 24, from a patient treated with tofacitinib. This chain joins TRBV30 and TRBJ1-2, with D possibly matching TRBD1 (5 bases). The CDR3 nucleotides are TGTGCCTGGAGTGGAGCAGGGTTCTCTGGCTACACCTTC. Residues: CAWSGAGFSGYTF.